The clone carrying this T cell receptor beta chain was picked up one time. This specimen comes from a study of tumor T cells in aggressive B-cell lymphoma. The protocol was immunoSEQ multiplex PCR, while the TCRdb copy is restricted to in-frame clones and leaves out a portion. Altogether about 5,600 clones are present, roughly 82% being singletons, with the ten largest covering about 3%. The TCR was taken from an adult with diffuse large B cell lymphoma. What was sequenced was tumor tissue.

The CDR3 region is CASSLGGHTDYGYTF. The CDR3 DNA sequence: TGTGCCAGCAGTTTGGGGGGGCACACCGACTATGGCTACACCTTC. The chain carries TRBV28 and TRBJ1-2, with D perhaps matching TRBD1 (6 bases). V was pared by 3 bases and J by 3 bases, with 14 bases between. This CDR3 spans 15 amino acids. Germline loops: CDR1 MDHEN, CDR2 SYDVKM.